This is a list of T cell receptor beta chains from one sample in a study of technical replicates of blood from several donors. Only in-frame clones appear in the TCRdb table, and some are missing; sequencing was by immunoSEQ multiplex PCR. The table has approximately 94,000 clones, less than 96% seen once. The sequencing input was T cells isolated from PBMCs. The receptor source for this set is a human donor in good health. The CDR3 runs from the conserved cysteine through the conserved F or W. The D gene is left open where the match is weak. Some rows have no size entry. The others give once, few or many, or a class for an expanded clone.

size	V	J	D	CDR3	DNA
.	TRBV6-5	TRBJ1-5	.	CASLEKPQHF	TGTGCCAGCCTAGAAAAGCCCCAGCATTTT
.	TRBV27	TRBJ2-5	TRBD1	CASSDRGTPLETQYF	TGTGCCAGCAGCGACAGGGGTACCCCCTTAGAGACCCAGTACTTC
.	TRBV6-5	TRBJ1-1	.	CASFGGLTEAFF	TGTGCCAGCTTCGGGGGTCTCACTGAAGCTTTCTTT
.	TRBV6-5	TRBJ2-3	.	CASSGVDTQYF	TGTGCCAGCAGTGGAGTAGATACGCAGTATTTT
.	TRBV30	TRBJ1-3	TRBD1	CAWSVPGQAFAGNTIYF	TGTGCCTGGAGTGTCCCGGGACAGGCTTTTGCAGGAAACACCATATATTTT
.	TRBV28	TRBJ2-7	.	CASSSRGKVYEQYF	TGTGCCAGCAGTTCTAGGGGAAAGGTATACGAGCAGTACTTC
few	TRBV2	TRBJ1-1	.	CASREDMNTEAFF	TGTGCCAGCCGGGAGGATATGAACACTGAAGCTTTCTTT
.	TRBV7-6	TRBJ1-5	.	CASSLQEGQPQHF	TGTGCCAGCAGCCTGCAGGAGGGGCAGCCCCAGCATTTT
.	TRBV7-2	TRBJ1-5	TRBD1	CASSLDPRTGRRNQPQHF	TGTGCCAGCAGCTTAGATCCCAGGACAGGGAGACGCAATCAGCCCCAGCATTTT
.	TRBV4-3	TRBJ2-7	TRBD1	CASSQDRGTGRNYEQYF	TGCGCCAGCAGCCAAGATCGAGGGACAGGGAGAAACTACGAGCAGTACTTC
.	TRBV6-5	TRBJ2-1	.	CASSYSQDNEQFF	TGTGCCAGCAGTTACTCTCAGGACAATGAGCAGTTCTTC
.	TRBV28	TRBJ1-2	TRBD1	CASRRDSSNYGYTF	TGTGCCAGCAGACGGGACAGCTCTAACTATGGCTACACCTTC
.	TRBV6-1	TRBJ2-5	.	CASSGMDSSKSGGQYF	TGTGCCAGCAGTGGTATGGACAGTTCGAAAAGCGGTGGCCAGTACTTC
.	TRBV28	TRBJ2-5	TRBD1	CASRATGPSETQYF	TGTGCCAGCAGGGCGACAGGGCCTTCAGAGACCCAGTACTTC
few	TRBV18	TRBJ1-4	.	CASSPPLEDPGWANEKLFF	TGTGCCAGCTCCCCCCCTCTTGAGGATCCGGGGTGGGCTAATGAAAAACTGTTTTTT
.	TRBV10-3	TRBJ1-1	.	CAISGGRVNTEAFF	TGTGCCATCAGTGGGGGCAGGGTGAACACTGAAGCTTTCTTT
.	TRBV19	TRBJ2-3	.	CASSIEAGIQDTQYF	TGTGCCAGTAGTATAGAAGCAGGGATTCAAGATACGCAGTATTTT
once	TRBV6-6	TRBJ2-7	.	CASRTEPYEQYF	TGTGCCAGCAGGACAGAACCTTACGAGCAGTACTTC
.	TRBV19	TRBJ1-1	.	CASSMGLRGAFF	TGTGCCAGTAGTATGGGGTTGCGGGGGGCTTTCTTT
.	TRBV9	TRBJ2-1	.	CASSVTGTNEQFF	TGTGCCAGCAGCGTAACAGGAACAAATGAGCAGTTCTTC
.	TRBV5-8	TRBJ2-3	.	CASSLRGSDTQYF	TGTGCCAGCAGTCTGCGGGGCTCAGATACGCAGTATTTT
.	TRBV7-2	TRBJ2-1	TRBD2	CAGAGLAGSRDNEQFF	TGTGCCGGCGCGGGACTAGCGGGATCTAGGGACAATGAGCAGTTCTTC
.	TRBV10-1	TRBJ2-7	.	CASSESGRYEQYF	TGCGCCAGCAGTGAGTCGGGGCGGTACGAGCAGTACTTC
once	TRBV19	TRBJ2-7	TRBD2	CASSIGSGDYEQYF	TGTGCCAGTAGTATTGGGAGCGGGGACTACGAGCAGTACTTC
.	TRBV7-3	TRBJ2-7	.	CASSLNGGLYYEQYF	TGTGCCAGCAGCTTAAACGGCGGGCTCTATTACGAGCAGTACTTC
.	TRBV5-1	TRBJ1-5	.	CASSVDNNQPQHF	TGCGCCAGCAGCGTAGATAATAATCAGCCCCAGCATTTT
.	TRBV6-5	TRBJ1-5	.	CASSPGTGGNQPQHF	TGTGCCAGCAGCCCCGGGACGGGGGGTAATCAGCCCCAGCATTTT
.	TRBV6-5	TRBJ2-1	TRBD2	CASRPLAGYNEQFF	TGTGCCAGCAGACCTTTAGCGGGTTACAATGAGCAGTTCTTC
.	TRBV9	TRBJ2-1	TRBD2	CASSSGLASYNEQFF	TGTGCCAGCAGCTCGGGACTAGCTTCCTACAATGAGCAGTTCTTC
.	TRBV4-3	TRBJ2-7	.	CASSQDNPGNYEQYF	TGCGCCAGCAGCCAAGATAATCCAGGAAACTACGAGCAGTACTTC
.	TRBV21-1	TRBJ2-7	.	CASRWGQLDEQYF	TGTGCCAGCAGATGGGGACAGCTAGACGAGCAGTACTTC
.	TRBV9	TRBJ2-5	.	CASSVGVQETQYF	TGTGCCAGCAGCGTCGGAGTACAAGAGACCCAGTACTTC
.	TRBV6-6	TRBJ2-5	TRBD1	CASRTGDETQYF	TGTGCCAGCAGGACAGGGGACGAGACCCAGTACTTC
.	TRBV7-2	TRBJ2-5	TRBD1	CASSLQGDRETQYF	TGTGCCAGCAGCCTACAGGGGGACCGAGAGACCCAGTACTTC
.	TRBV25-1	TRBJ1-4	.	CASSEGQEKLFF	TGTGCCAGCAGTGAAGGACAAGAAAAACTGTTTTTT
.	TRBV7-2	TRBJ2-1	.	CASSLNGAGYNEQFF	TGTGCCAGCAGCTTAAACGGAGCGGGTTACAATGAGCAGTTCTTC
.	TRBV27	TRBJ1-5	.	CASSLGGGQPQHF	TGTGCCAGCAGTTTAGGCGGGGGACAGCCCCAGCATTTT
.	TRBV5-1	TRBJ2-1	.	CASSLDRVTSYNEQFF	TGCGCCAGCAGCTTGGACAGGGTGACCTCCTACAATGAGCAGTTCTTC
.	TRBV28	TRBJ1-5	.	CASSLAREPQHF	TGTGCCAGCTCCTTAGCTCGAGAGCCCCAGCATTTT
.	TRBV6-5	TRBJ1-4	.	CASSYSYSTNEKLFF	TGTGCCAGCAGTTACTCCTATTCAACTAATGAAAAACTGTTTTTT
once	TRBV28	TRBJ2-3	.	CASSFTVPYTQYF	TGTGCCAGCAGTTTTACGGTCCCTTATACGCAGTATTTT
.	TRBV9	TRBJ2-3	.	CASSVVVGGGTDTQYF	TGTGCCAGCAGCGTAGTTGTAGGGGGTGGGACAGATACGCAGTATTTT
.	TRBV28	TRBJ2-3	TRBD2	CASSLLTSGISDTQYF	TGTGCCAGCAGTTTACTGACTAGCGGGATTTCAGATACGCAGTATTTT
.	TRBV27	TRBJ2-7	.	CASSPRLGEQYF	TGTGCCAGCAGTCCTCGACTAGGCGAGCAGTACTTC
few	TRBV9	TRBJ2-6	.	CASSSKLTGANVLTF	TGTGCCAGCAGCTCCAAACTGACTGGGGCCAACGTCCTGACTTTC
.	TRBV11-3	TRBJ2-7	.	CASSYTTYEQYF	TGTGCCAGCAGCTACACCACGTACGAGCAGTACTTC
.	TRBV27	TRBJ2-3	.	CASSYGTGTDTQYF	TGTGCCAGCAGTTATGGGACTGGCACAGATACGCAGTATTTT
.	TRBV5-6	TRBJ1-5	TRBD1	CASSLLLPDRHDQPQHF	TGTGCCAGCAGCCTTTTACTGCCGGACAGGCATGACCAGCCCCAGCATTTT
.	TRBV6-1	TRBJ2-7	.	CASSELPGSYEQYF	TGTGCCAGCAGTGAACTTCCCGGGAGCTACGAGCAGTACTTC
once	TRBV27	TRBJ2-1	.	CASTLSWSSYNEQFF	TGTGCCAGCACCCTTAGCTGGAGCTCCTACAATGAGCAGTTCTTC
.	TRBV9	TRBJ1-5	.	CASSARGSQPQHF	TGTGCCAGCAGCGCTAGGGGAAGTCAGCCCCAGCATTTT
.	TRBV5-8	TRBJ1-1	.	CASSLMAQNTEAFF	TGTGCCAGCAGCTTGATGGCCCAGAACACTGAAGCTTTCTTT
.	TRBV5-4	TRBJ1-1	.	CASSLNNLPGGTEAFF	TGTGCCAGCAGCTTAAATAATCTGCCCGGGGGCACTGAAGCTTTCTTT
.	TRBV9	TRBJ2-6	TRBD1	CASSVTGSGANVLTF	TGTGCCAGCAGCGTGACAGGGTCCGGGGCCAACGTCCTGACTTTC